The 27 T cell receptor beta chains below come from one sample, sequenced in a study of cytomegalovirus exposure and HLA in healthy donors. The assay was immunoSEQ multiplex PCR, and TCRdb's table has in-frame clones only and misses some. This table has about 160,000 clones, 86% appearing once. What was sequenced was PBMCs. These receptors all come from a woman aged 18-29 years in good health and CMV-seronegative.

The chain combines TRBV29-1 with TRBJ1-5, with TRBD1 matching 7 bases. The CDR3 runs to 15 residues. V shed 6 bases, J shed 2 bases, and the junction held 10 bases outside the gene matches. The germline gives CDR1 SQVTM, CDR2 ANQGSEA. The CDR3 sequence is CSVSGSDRGNQPQHF. CDR3 nucleotide sequence: TGCAGCGTGTCGGGGAGCGACAGGGGCAATCAGCCCCAGCATTTT.

This sequence joins TRBV5-6 and TRBJ2-1; weak D call: TRBD2 (6 bases). This CDR3 has 16 residues. V lost 4 bases and J 0 bases, leaving 14 bases between the germline ends. The germline V gene has CDR1 SGHDT and CDR2 YYEEEE. CDR3 in DNA: TGTGCCAGCAGCCCTATTGGGGGGAGCTCCTACAATGAGCAGTTCTTC. Protein: CASSPIGGSSYNEQFF.

This clone was seen only a few times. In the same sample, other DNA sequences code for this CDR3. V usage is TRBV2 and J usage is TRBJ1-2; 11 bases fit TRBD1. Germline V gene lookup returns CDR1 SNHLY and CDR2 FYNNEI. V trimming: 6 bases; J trimming: 8 bases; junction bases outside the gene matches: 2. The CDR3 runs 12 residues. This CDR3 is CASSRTGGGYTF. CDR3 bases: TGTGCCAGCAGCCGGACAGGGGGCGGCTACACCTTC. Based on the CDR3 plus reference TRBV2 and TRBJ1-2, the full variable domain is EPEVTQTPSHQVTQMGQEVILRCVPISNHLYFYWYRQILGQKVEFLVSFYNNEISEKSEIFDDQFSVERPDGSNFTLKIRSTKLEDSAMYFCASSRTGGGYTFGSGTRLTVV.

The V gene is TRBV5-4, the J gene TRBJ1-2; D possibly corresponds to TRBD1 (6 bases). The CDR3 length is 13 residues. V dropped 4 bases and J dropped 5 bases, with 12 bases sitting between them. Germline values: CDR1 SGHNT, CDR2 YYREEE (reference sequence). The chain's CDR3 is CASSLTGQYGYTF. CDR3 nucleotide sequence: TGTGCCAGCAGCCTTACAGGGCAATATGGCTACACCTTC.

The rearrangement uses TRBV7-9 and TRBJ1-1; 10 positions agree with TRBD1. The CDR3 sequence is 17 residues long. Germline V CDR1 and CDR2: SEHNR, FQNEAQ (reference sequence). V lost 3 bases and J lost 6; bases outside the gene matches: 13. In DNA form, the CDR3 reads TGTGCCAGCAGCTTCCGGGACAGGGGTCCGTTTGGGGCTGAAGCTTTCTTT. Its protein product is CASSFRDRGPFGAEAFF.

In this sample, this clone turned up once. The chain uses TRBV4-3 and TRBJ2-1, with D possibly matching TRBD1 (5 bases). The germline CDR1 and CDR2 sequences are LGHNA and YSLEER. V dropped 0 bases and J dropped 4 bases, with 13 bases sitting between them. The CDR3 contains 16 residues. Here the CDR3 DNA reads TGCGCCAGCAGCCAAGATGGAACAGGTCCATACAATGAGCAGTTCTTC. This sequence encodes CASSQDGTGPYNEQFF.

The V and J genes are TRBV7-2 and TRBJ1-2, with 7 nucleotides matching TRBD1. The CDR3 runs to 14 residues. V lost 3 bases to trimming and J lost 4 bases; unmatched junction nucleotides: 5. CDR1 SGHTA and CDR2 FQGNSA come from the germline V gene. The CDR3 here is CASSFGTDAYGYTF. CDR3 DNA: TGTGCCAGCAGCTTCGGGACAGACGCCTATGGCTACACCTTC.

V usage is TRBV10-2 and J usage is TRBJ2-3; 9 nucleotides align to TRBD2. V was pared by 2 bases and J by 4 bases, with 7 bases of the junction left unmatched. Germline loops: CDR1 WSHSY, CDR2 SAAADI. The CDR3 loop spans 16 amino acids. The CDR3 coding sequence is TGCGCCAGCAGTGAGGCAAGGGCTAGCGGGGCAGATACGCAGTATTTT. It codes for CASSEARASGADTQYF.

J is TRBJ2-7 and V is TRBV10-1, with TRBD1 matching over 7 bases. V lost 8 bases to trimming and J lost 9 bases; unmatched junction nucleotides: 25. This CDR3 has 17 amino acids. CDR1 WNHNN and CDR2 SYGVQD come from the germline V gene (reference sequence). The CDR3 sequence: CASLSRLPGTALSMQYF. The CDR3 DNA follows: TGCGCCAGCCTTAGTCGCTTGCCAGGGACAGCCCTTTCGATGCAGTACTTC.

The rearrangement joins TRBV5-4 to TRBJ2-5; D might be TRBD2 (6 bases). Germline CDR1 is SGHNT and CDR2 is YYREEE (reference sequence). The CDR3 runs to 13 residues. V gave up 1 base and J gave up 5 bases, with 9 bases separating them. As DNA, the CDR3 is TGTGCCAGCAGCTTGTGGGGGGAGGAGACCCAGTACTTC. It encodes CASSLWGEETQYF.

The V gene is TRBV5-4, the J gene TRBJ1-1; D unclear. Germline V gene sequence: CDR1 SGHNT, CDR2 YYREEE (reference sequence). V was clipped by 5 bases and J by 5 bases, with 16 bases between them. The CDR3 loop spans 14 amino acids. The chain's CDR3 is CASRHHEGRTEAFF. For the CDR3, the DNA is TGTGCCAGCAGACACCACGAGGGAAGGACTGAAGCTTTCTTT.

The chain is built from TRBV7-3 and TRBJ1-2; 12 nucleotides match TRBD1. Per the germline V gene, CDR1 is SGHTA and CDR2 is FQGTGA. The CDR3 totals 18 residues. The ends lost 3 bases at V and 5 bases at J; junction bases unmatched: 13. The CDR3 spells CASSFSDRDRGPWYGYTF. CDR3 coding DNA: TGTGCCAGCAGCTTTTCAGATAGGGACAGGGGGCCTTGGTATGGCTACACCTTC.

The gene calls are TRBV19 and TRBJ1-2; 10 positions match TRBD1. Germline loops: CDR1 LNHDA, CDR2 SQIVND (reference sequence). The length of the CDR3 is 17 residues. V dropped 6 bases and J dropped 0; count of bases not matched to a gene: 10. The CDR3 bases are TGTGCCAGTAGCCCGACAGGGGGCGACCTCTCTAACTATGGCTACACCTTC. As protein: CASSPTGGDLSNYGYTF.

The genes are TRBV9 and TRBJ2-3; D might be TRBD1 (5 bases). Trimming removed 1 base from V and 3 bases from J, with 9 bases in between. The germline CDR1 and CDR2 sequences are SGDLS and YYNGEE. The CDR3 sequence is 14 residues long. The CDR3 nucleotides are TGTGCCAGCAGCGTAAATCCAGGGACAGATACGCAGTATTTT. Translating it yields CASSVNPGTDTQYF. Together with reference TRBV9 and TRBJ2-3, the CDR3 gives the full variable domain: DSGVTQTPKHLITATGQRVTLRCSPRSGDLSVYWYQQSLDQGLQFLIQYYNGEERAKGNILERFSAQQFPDLHSELNLSSLELGDSALYFCASSVNPGTDTQYFGPGTRLTVL.

This chain connects TRBV29-1 to TRBJ2-7; maybe TRBD2 (6 bases). Trimming pared 5 bases from V and 0 bases from J, leaving 11 bases between. In germline, CDR1 is SQVTM, CDR2 ANQGSEA. This CDR3 is 13 amino acids long. The CDR3 is CSVSSDNSYEQYF. DNA of the CDR3: TGCAGCGTTTCTAGCGATAACTCCTACGAGCAGTACTTC.

The chain joins TRBV4-1 to TRBJ2-3; D might be TRBD2 (5 bases). Trimming cost V 3 bases and J 2 bases, with 15 bases left between them. Germline values: CDR1 MGHRA, CDR2 YSYEKL. This CDR3 contains 16 residues. This CDR3 reads CASSHGLGGLTDTQYF. In DNA form, the CDR3 reads TGCGCCAGCAGCCATGGCCTAGGCGGACTCACAGATACGCAGTATTTT.

This clone was observed a few times. The V gene is TRBV6-6, the J gene TRBJ1-5, with D possibly matching TRBD1 (5 bases). This CDR3 comprises 15 residues. Looked up from germline, CDR1 is MNHNY and CDR2 is SVGAGI (reference sequence). With 2 bases removed from V and 11 bases from J, the gap between germline ends came to 19 bases. The CDR3 spells CASSYGGFGVRAQHF. The CDR3 region has the DNA TGTGCCAGCAGTTACGGGGGGTTTGGTGTGAGGGCCCAGCATTTT.

The chain is built from TRBV5-6 and TRBJ2-2, with a tentative D call TRBD1 (5 bases). This CDR3 comprises 14 residues. Per germline, CDR1 SGHDT and CDR2 YYEEEE. V was cut by 5 bases and J by 5 bases, with 13 bases left in between. CDR3 sequence reads: CASRFTGGTGELFF. DNA of the CDR3: TGTGCCAGCAGATTTACAGGTGGGACCGGGGAGCTGTTTTTT.

J is TRBJ1-2 and V is TRBV4-3; weak D call: TRBD1 (5 bases). Germline values: CDR1 LGHNA, CDR2 YSLEER. V lost 3 bases and J 5 bases, leaving 16 bases between the germline ends. CDR3 length: 15 residues. CDR3 region: CASSHDVDSLYGYTF. The CDR3 DNA reads as TGCGCCAGCAGCCACGACGTCGACAGCCTGTATGGCTACACCTTC.

This clone was recorded a few times. CDR3 sequence reads: CASNPAGVTYEQYF. Written as DNA, the CDR3 is TGCGCCAGCAACCCAGCGGGAGTGACGTACGAGCAGTACTTC. The J gene is TRBJ2-7, the V gene TRBV5-1; 8 bases map to TRBD2. In germline, CDR1 is SGHRS, CDR2 YFSETQ. CDR3 length equals 14 residues. J gave up 4 bases and V 6 bases, and 9 bases lay outside the gene matches.

In the case of this clone: Sequence at one end of the junction differs from germline and may be a read error. The genes are TRBV7-3 and TRBJ1-1, with D possibly TRBD1 on 5 matching bases. Germline lookup yields CDR1 SGHTA and CDR2 FQGTGA. The CDR3 loop spans 13 amino acids. CDR3 protein: CASSLTNQGKAFF. In DNA form, the CDR3 reads TGTGCCAGCAGCCTAACGAACCAGGGAAAAGCTTTCTTT.

The rearrangement uses TRBV7-2 and TRBJ2-5; tentative D call: TRBD2 (6 bases). Germline values: CDR1 SGHTA, CDR2 FQGNSA. This CDR3 region has 15 residues. Trimming removed 5 bases at V and 5 bases at J, with 18 bases between. CDR3 protein: CASSPNRLVPETQYF. CDR3 coding DNA: TGTGCCAGCAGCCCGAATCGACTAGTGCCGGAGACCCAGTACTTC.

This chain links TRBV4-3 with TRBJ2-2, with 11 bases fitting TRBD1. The CDR3 consists of 16 residues. Germline trimming cut 5 bases from V and 8 bases from J; bases unmatched to any gene: 10. CDR1 and CDR2 from the germline V gene are LGHNA and YSLEER. Here the CDR3 DNA reads TGCGCCAGCAGCTTTAAGGACAGGGGGCGAGGTGGGGAGCTGTTTTTT. It encodes CASSFKDRGRGGELFF.

Regarding this clone: The junction shows a germline mismatch at one end, possibly a read error. The rearrangement links TRBV13 to TRBJ1-5; the D gene is possibly TRBD1 (5 bases). The CDR3 is 14 amino acids. From germline, CDR1 is PRHDT and CDR2 FYEKMQ (reference sequence). The CDR3 DNA reads as TGTGCCAGCAGCCTAGGCTCGGGGGGTCAGCCCCAGCATTTT. This codes for CASSLGSGGQPQHF.

The chain has TRBV25-1 and TRBJ2-7; weak D call: TRBD1 (6 bases). This CDR3 spans 14 amino acids. CDR1 MGHDK and CDR2 SYGVNS come from the germline V gene. The V end was cut by 7 bases, the J end by 5 bases, with 18 bases between. The CDR3 DNA reads TGTGCCAGCACCGCACAGGGAAAATCAAACGAGCAGTACTTC. It codes for CASTAQGKSNEQYF.

J is TRBJ2-6 and V is TRBV29-1; D is unclear. Germline assignment: CDR1 SQVTM and CDR2 ANQGSEA. This CDR3 is 13 amino acids long. V was cut by 3 bases and J by 6 bases, with 9 bases left in between. The CDR3 here is CSVDGYEANVLTF. For the CDR3, the DNA is TGCAGCGTTGACGGGTATGAGGCCAACGTCCTGACTTTC. The whole variable domain, filled in from reference TRBV29-1 and TRBJ2-6, reads SAVISQKPSRDICQRGTSLTIQCQVDSQVTMMFWYRQQPGQSLTLIATANQGSEATYESGFVIDKFPISRPNLTFSTLTVSNMSPEDSSIYLCSVDGYEANVLTFGAGSRLTVL.

The chain combines TRBV19 with TRBJ1-3; D might be TRBD1 (5 bases). Trimming removed 6 bases from V and 0 bases from J, with 12 bases in between. CDR1 and CDR2 (germline): LNHDA, SQIVND (reference sequence). The CDR3 is 15 amino acids. The CDR3 DNA sequence: TGTGCCAGTAGCTCGGGACTGAGCTCTGGAAACACCATATATTTT. It yields the protein CASSSGLSSGNTIYF.